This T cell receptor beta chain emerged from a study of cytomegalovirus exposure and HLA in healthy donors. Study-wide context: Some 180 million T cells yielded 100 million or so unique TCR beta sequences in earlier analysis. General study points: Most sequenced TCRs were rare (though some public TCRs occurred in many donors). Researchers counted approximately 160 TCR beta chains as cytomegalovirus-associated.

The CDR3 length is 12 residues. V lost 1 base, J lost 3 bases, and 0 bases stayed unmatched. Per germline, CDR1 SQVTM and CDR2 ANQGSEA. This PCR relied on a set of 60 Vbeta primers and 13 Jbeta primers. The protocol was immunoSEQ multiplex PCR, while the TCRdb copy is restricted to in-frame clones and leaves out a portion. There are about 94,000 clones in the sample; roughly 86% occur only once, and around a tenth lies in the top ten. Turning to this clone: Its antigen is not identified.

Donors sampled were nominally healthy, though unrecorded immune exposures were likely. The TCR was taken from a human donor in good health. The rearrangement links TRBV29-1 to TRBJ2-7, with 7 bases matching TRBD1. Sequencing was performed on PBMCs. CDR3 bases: TGCAGCGTTGAAGGACAGGGCTACGAGCAGTACTTC. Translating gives CSVEGQGYEQYF.